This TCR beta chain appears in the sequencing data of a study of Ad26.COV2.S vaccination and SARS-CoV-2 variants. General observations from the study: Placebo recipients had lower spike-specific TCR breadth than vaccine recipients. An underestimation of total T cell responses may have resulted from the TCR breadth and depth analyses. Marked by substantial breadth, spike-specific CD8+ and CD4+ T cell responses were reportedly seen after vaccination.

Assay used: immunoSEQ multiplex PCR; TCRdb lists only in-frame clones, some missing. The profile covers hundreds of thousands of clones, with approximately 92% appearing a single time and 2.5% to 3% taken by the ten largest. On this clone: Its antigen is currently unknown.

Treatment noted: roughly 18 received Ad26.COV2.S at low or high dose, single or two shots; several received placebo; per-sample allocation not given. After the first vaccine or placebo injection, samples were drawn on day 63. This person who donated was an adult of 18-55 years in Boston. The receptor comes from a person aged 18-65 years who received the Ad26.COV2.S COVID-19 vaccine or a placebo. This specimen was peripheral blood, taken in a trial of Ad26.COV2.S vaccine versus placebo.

In nucleotides, the CDR3 is TGTGCCAGCAGCTTAGGGGGATCTTCTTATCCCTATGGCTACACCTTC. This gives the protein CASSLGGSSYPYGYTF. The V gene is TRBV7-3, the J gene TRBJ1-2; D is perhaps TRBD1 (5 bases). Trimming pared 2 bases from V and 4 bases from J, leaving 17 bases between. There are 16 residues in the CDR3. Germline-derived CDR1 and CDR2 are SGHTA and FQGTGA.